These T cell receptor beta chains were read from a single sample in a study of beta chain features in type 1 diabetes. Data came from immunoSEQ multiplex PCR; TCRdb stores just in-frame clones and leaves some out. The sample lists more than 300,000 clones; around 8% were seen once. Sequenced: central memory CD4+ T cells from blood. These receptors were obtained from a woman between 18 and 30 years old in good health. Both conserved end residues are part of each CDR3. The order of the fields is clone size, D gene, J gene, V gene, CDR3 DNA, CDR3 protein. A D gene is named only where the DNA matches it firmly. Clone size is stated in some rows and not others, as once, few, many or a class when expanded.

- TRBD1 TRBJ2-3 TRBV5-1 TGCGCCAGCAGCTCCGGGACAGGTACCACAGATACGCAGTATTTT CASSSGTGTTDTQYF
- - TRBJ2-3 TRBV2 TGTGCCAGCATCAGGGATGGGACAGATACGCAGTATTTT CASIRDGTDTQYF
- - TRBJ1-1 TRBV18 TGTGCCAGCTCACCACCTTCTGTTAAAGCTTTCTTT CASSPPSVKAFF
- - TRBJ2-5 TRBV2 TGTGCCAGCAGCGAGAGGGAGAAGACCCAGTACTTC CASSEREKTQYF
few - TRBJ2-1 TRBV15 TGTGCCACCAGCACGTACCATGAGCAGTTCTTC CATSTYHEQFF
many TRBD2 TRBJ2-1 TRBV7-9 TGTGCCAGCAGCCGAACTAGCGGGAGGGGCAATGAGCAGTTCTTC CASSRTSGRGNEQFF
- - TRBJ1-5 TRBV28 TGTGCCAGCAGTCCCCCCCATCAGCCCCAGCATTTT CASSPPHQPQHF
- TRBD2 TRBJ2-1 TRBV7-9 TGTGCCAGCAGCGGAAGCGAGGGACTAGCGGGAGGTCATGAGCAGTTCTTC CASSGSEGLAGGHEQFF
- TRBD2 TRBJ2-1 TRBV4-2 TGTGCCAGCAGCCAAGAGGTTCTAGCGGGGGAGCAGTTCTTC CASSQEVLAGEQFF
- - TRBJ2-3 TRBV10-3 TGTGCCCATACAGACAGGGAGGCAGATACGCAGTATTTT CAHTDREADTQYF